The T cell receptor (beta chain) described here comes from a study of blood T cell repertoires in COVID-19. Libraries were prepared by immunoSEQ multiplex PCR; TCRdb keeps only in-frame clonotypes and omits some of them. The sample has approximately 300,000 clones, 75% to 95% seen once. The V gene's germline CDR1 is GTSNPN and CDR2 SVGIG (reference sequence). V trimming: 6 bases; J trimming: 9 bases; junction bases outside the gene matches: 14. This CDR3 is 15 amino acids long. This receptor was taken from a woman in her 30s with COVID-19, enrolled during active disease. Sequenced sample: peripheral blood. The chain joins TRBV30 to TRBJ1-6; the match to TRBD1 covers 7 bases. CDR3 DNA: TGTGCCTGCCCAGAGCAGGGGGATTTGAGTTCACCCCTCCACTTT. Protein product: CACPEQGDLSSPLHF.